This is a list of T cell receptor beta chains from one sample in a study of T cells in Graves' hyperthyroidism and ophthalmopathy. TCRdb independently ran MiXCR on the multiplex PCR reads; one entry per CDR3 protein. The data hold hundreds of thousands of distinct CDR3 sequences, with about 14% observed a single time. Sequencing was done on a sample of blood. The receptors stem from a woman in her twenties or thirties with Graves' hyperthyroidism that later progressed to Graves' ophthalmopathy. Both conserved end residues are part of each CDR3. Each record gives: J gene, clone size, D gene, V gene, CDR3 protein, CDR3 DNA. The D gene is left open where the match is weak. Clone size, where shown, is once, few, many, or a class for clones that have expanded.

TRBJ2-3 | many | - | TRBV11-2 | CASSLLPGRDTQYF | TGTGCCAGCAGCTTACTGCCGGGACGCGATACGCAGTATTTT
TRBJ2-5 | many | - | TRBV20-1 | CSAKTVQETQYF | TGCAGTGCTAAGACAGTCCAAGAGACCCAGTACTTC
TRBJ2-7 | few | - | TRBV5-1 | CASSRAKDEGAYEQYF | TGCGCCAGCAGCCGTGCTAAGGATGAGGGGGCCTACGAGCAGTACTTC
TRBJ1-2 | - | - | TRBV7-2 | CASSYRLYGYTF | TGTGCCAGCAGCTACCGCCTATATGGCTACACCTTC
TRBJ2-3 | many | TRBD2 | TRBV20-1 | CSAPKRDIVADTQYF | TGCAGTGCTCCCAAGCGGGATATAGTAGCAGATACGCAGTATTTT
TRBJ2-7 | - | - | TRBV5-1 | CASSLAPPYEQYF | TGCGCCAGCAGCTTGGCCCCACCCTACGAGCAGTACTTC
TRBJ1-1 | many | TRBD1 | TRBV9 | CASSVSRTGTEAFF | TGTGCCAGCAGCGTCTCTCGGACAGGCACTGAAGCTTTCTTT
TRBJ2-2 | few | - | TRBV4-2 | CASSPRGTQDTGELFF | TGTGCCAGCAGCCCAAGAGGGACCCAGGACACCGGGGAGCTGTTTTTT
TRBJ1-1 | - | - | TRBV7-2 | CASSPGRLNTEALF | TGTGCCAGCAGCCCGGGACGGTTGAACACTGAAGCTCTCTTT
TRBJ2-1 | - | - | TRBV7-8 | CASSPPMALSRFF | TGTGCCAGCAGCCCCCCAATGGCCCTATCACGGTTCTTC
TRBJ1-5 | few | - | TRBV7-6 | CASSRRSGFEEPQHF | TGTGCCAGCAGCCGAAGATCGGGTTTCGAAGAGCCCCAGCATTTT
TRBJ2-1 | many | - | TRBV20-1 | CSGRDRSRLHNEQFF | TGCAGTGGTAGAGACCGCTCACGTCTCCACAATGAGCAGTTCTTC
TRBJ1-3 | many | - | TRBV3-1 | CASSQDPGTRTGNTIYF | TGTGCCAGCAGCCAAGACCCAGGGACTCGTACTGGAAACACCATATATTTT
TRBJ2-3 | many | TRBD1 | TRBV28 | CASSLRGPRTDTQYF | TGTGCCAGCAGTTTAAGGGGGCCCCGCACAGATACGCAGTATTTT
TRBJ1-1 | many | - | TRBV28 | CASSFTGLRARTEAFF | TGTGCCAGCAGTTTCACTGGTTTGAGGGCGCGGACTGAAGCTTTCTTT
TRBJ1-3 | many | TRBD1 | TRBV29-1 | CSVFTPVTGWGASGNTIYF | TGCAGCGTTTTTACCCCCGTGACAGGGTGGGGGGCTTCTGGAAACACCATATATTTT
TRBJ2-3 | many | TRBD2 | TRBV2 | CASSAAGGAIGTDTQYF | TGTGCCAGCAGTGCCGCCGGGGGGGCGATTGGCACAGATACGCAGTATTTT
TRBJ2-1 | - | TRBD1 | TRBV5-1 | CASSATGQEAQTQFF | TGTGCCAGCAGCGCAACGGGACAGGAGGCACAGACCCAGTTCTTC
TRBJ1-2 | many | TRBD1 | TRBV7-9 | CASSYSPQGYYGYTF | TGTGCCAGCAGCTACTCCCCACAGGGGTACTATGGCTACACCTTC